A selection of T cell receptor beta chains follows, all from one sample in a study of T-cell memory formation after mild COVID-19. TCRdb re-called the 5' RACE reads through MiXCR, storing one row per CDR3 protein. The profile shows 130,000 to 150,000 distinct CDR3 sequences, about 19% of them singletons. The sample consisted of PBMCs or a T cell subset sorted from them (not recorded which). Receptor source: an adult woman who had mild COVID-19 (a few samples of this study predate the infection). Cell type and time point are not known. Both conserved end residues are part of each CDR3. The D gene is left open where the match is weak. Size is stated for part of the rows, as once, few or many counts, or as a class when the clone is expanded.

V	J	size	D	CDR3	DNA
TRBV5-5	TRBJ2-1	NA	NA	CASSLRGGGEQFF	TGTGCCAGCAGCTTGAGGGGGGGTGGTGAGCAGTTCTTC
TRBV4-2	TRBJ2-3	many	NA	CASSQAVLPTDTQYF	TGTGCCAGCAGCCAAGCCGTCCTCCCCACAGATACGCAGTATTTT
TRBV6-6	TRBJ1-2	few	NA	CASSYGAKGDGYTF	TGTGCCAGCAGTTACGGGGCGAAGGGGGATGGCTACACCTTC
TRBV6-5	TRBJ2-3	NA	TRBD2	CASRDLAGSVTDTQYF	TGTGCCAGCAGGGACCTAGCGGGTTCCGTCACAGATACGCAGTATTTT
TRBV6-5	TRBJ2-1	NA	NA	CASSLEPGNEQFF	TGTGCCAGCAGTTTGGAACCGGGGAATGAGCAGTTCTTC
TRBV20-1	TRBJ2-3	few	TRBD1	CSATGQGSADTQYF	TGCAGTGCAACGGGACAGGGGTCGGCAGATACGCAGTATTTT
TRBV7-2	TRBJ2-7	many	NA	CASRIGGPEYEQYF	TGTGCCAGCAGGATAGGGGGGCCAGAATACGAGCAGTACTTC
TRBV2	TRBJ2-2	few	NA	CASRELTGELFF	TGTGCCAGCAGGGAGTTGACCGGGGAGCTGTTTTTT
TRBV7-9	TRBJ2-3	few	NA	CASSNGDRYTDTQYF	TGTGCCAGCAGCAACGGGGACCGTTACACAGATACGCAGTATTTT
TRBV5-1	TRBJ2-5	NA	TRBD1	CASSWSGQGKETQYF	TGCGCCAGCAGCTGGTCGGGACAGGGAAAAGAGACCCAGTACTTC
TRBV5-1	TRBJ2-2	few	NA	CASSSLAGSTGELFF	TGCGCCAGCAGCTCCCTCGCGGGGTCCACCGGGGAGCTGTTTTTT
TRBV6-5	TRBJ2-1	NA	NA	CASSEQGFSTLSYNEQFF	TGTGCCAGCAGCGAGCAGGGATTCAGTACCCTCTCCTACAATGAGCAGTTCTTC
TRBV12-3/TRBV12-4	TRBJ2-6	once	NA	CASSAAGTGANVLTF	TGTGCCAGCAGTGCCGCCGGGACAGGGGCCAACGTCCTGACTTTC
TRBV12-3/TRBV12-4	TRBJ1-1	NA	NA	CASSLAPGGRAFF	TGTGCCAGCAGTTTAGCGCCCGGGGGCCGGGCTTTCTTT
TRBV7-6	TRBJ2-1	NA	NA	CASSLDPLTVLGASNEQFF	TGTGCCAGCAGCTTAGATCCCTTGACCGTCTTGGGAGCTAGCAATGAGCAGTTCTTC
TRBV7-9	TRBJ2-1	NA	NA	CASSAGTLNNEQFF	TGTGCCAGCAGCGCGGGGACTTTGAACAATGAGCAGTTCTTC
TRBV7-8	TRBJ1-5	NA	TRBD1	CASSQTGTGLSQPQHF	TGTGCCAGCAGCCAAACCGGGACAGGCCTCAGTCAGCCCCAGCATTTT
TRBV2	TRBJ2-2	NA	TRBD1	CASSSGGRELFF	TGTGCCAGCAGTTCAGGGGGTCGGGAGCTGTTTTTT
TRBV30	TRBJ2-7	NA	NA	CAWGVKSYEQYF	TGTGCCTGGGGAGTTAAGTCCTACGAGCAGTACTTC
TRBV6-2/TRBV6-3	TRBJ2-5	few	NA	CASSPTEETQYF	TGTGCCAGCAGCCCTACAGAAGAGACCCAGTACTTC
TRBV15	TRBJ1-5	once	NA	CATSRSNEVAAPQHF	TGTGCCACCAGCAGGTCCAATGAGGTAGCGGCGCCCCAGCATTTT
TRBV5-1	TRBJ2-7	NA	NA	CASSLERAAYEQYF	TGCGCCAGCAGCTTGGAGCGGGCGGCCTACGAGCAGTACTTC
TRBV20-1	TRBJ1-2	NA	NA	CSASEGGRGYTF	TGCAGTGCTTCTGAGGGGGGGCGGGGCTACACCTTC
TRBV7-9	TRBJ2-5	NA	NA	CASSFAGLGETQYF	TGTGCCAGCAGCTTCGCGGGGCTGGGGGAGACCCAGTACTTC
TRBV2	TRBJ2-7	NA	NA	CASSDLARGGEQYF	TGTGCCAGCAGTGACTTGGCCCGAGGGGGCGAGCAGTACTTC
TRBV2	TRBJ1-1	NA	NA	CASRGWTENTEAFF	TGTGCCAGCAGGGGGTGGACAGAGAACACTGAAGCTTTCTTT
TRBV6-5	TRBJ2-6	few	TRBD1	CASSRTGSSGANVLTF	TGTGCCAGCAGTAGGACAGGGAGCTCTGGGGCCAACGTCCTGACTTTC
TRBV4-1	TRBJ2-2	NA	NA	CASRPWGPTNTGELFF	TGCGCCAGCCGCCCCTGGGGACCCACGAACACCGGGGAGCTGTTTTTT
TRBV18	TRBJ1-3	NA	NA	CASSPRRGERSGNTIYF	TGTGCCAGCTCACCCCGACGGGGGGAAAGGTCTGGAAACACCATATATTTT
TRBV7-2	TRBJ1-5	few	NA	CASSLGTVSNQPQHF	TGTGCCAGCAGCTTAGGGACAGTTAGCAATCAGCCCCAGCATTTT
TRBV5-1	TRBJ2-5	NA	NA	CASSLATGRETQYF	TGCGCCAGCAGCTTGGCCACAGGGAGAGAGACCCAGTACTTC
TRBV7-3	TRBJ2-2	few	NA	CASSPPLQSGELFF	TGTGCCAGCAGCCCGCCTCTACAGTCCGGGGAGCTGTTTTTT